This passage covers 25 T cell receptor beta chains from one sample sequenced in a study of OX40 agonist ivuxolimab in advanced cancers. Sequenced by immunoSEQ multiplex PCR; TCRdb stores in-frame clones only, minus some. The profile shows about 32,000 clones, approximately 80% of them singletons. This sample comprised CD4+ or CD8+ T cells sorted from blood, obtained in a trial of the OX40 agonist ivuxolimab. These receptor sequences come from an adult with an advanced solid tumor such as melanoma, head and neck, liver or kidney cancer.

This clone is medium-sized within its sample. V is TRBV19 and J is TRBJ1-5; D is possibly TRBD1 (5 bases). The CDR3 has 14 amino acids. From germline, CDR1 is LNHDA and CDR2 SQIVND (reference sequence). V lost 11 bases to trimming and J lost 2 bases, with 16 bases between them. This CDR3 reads CAVQARGGNQPQHF. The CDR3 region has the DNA TGTGCCGTTCAAGCCCGGGGGGGCAATCAGCCCCAGCATTTT.

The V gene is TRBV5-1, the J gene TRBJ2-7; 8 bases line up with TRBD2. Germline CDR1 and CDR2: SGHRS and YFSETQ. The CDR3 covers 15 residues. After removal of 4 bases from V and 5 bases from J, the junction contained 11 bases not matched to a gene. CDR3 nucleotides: TGCGCCAGCAGCGCCCCGAGCGGGAGCGGCGACGAGCAGTACTTC. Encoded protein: CASSAPSGSGDEQYF. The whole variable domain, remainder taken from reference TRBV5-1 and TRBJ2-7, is KAGVTQTPRYLIKTRGQQVTLSCSPISGHRSVSWYQQTPGQGLQFLFEYFSETQRNKGNFPGRFSGRQFSNSRSEMNVSTLELGDSALYLCASSAPSGSGDEQYFGPGTRLTVT.

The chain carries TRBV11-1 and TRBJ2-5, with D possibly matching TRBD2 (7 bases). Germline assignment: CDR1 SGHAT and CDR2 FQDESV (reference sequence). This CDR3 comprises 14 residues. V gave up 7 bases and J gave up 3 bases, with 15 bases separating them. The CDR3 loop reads CASNAGGGEETQYF. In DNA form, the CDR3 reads TGTGCCAGCAACGCAGGAGGGGGGGAAGAGACCCAGTACTTC.

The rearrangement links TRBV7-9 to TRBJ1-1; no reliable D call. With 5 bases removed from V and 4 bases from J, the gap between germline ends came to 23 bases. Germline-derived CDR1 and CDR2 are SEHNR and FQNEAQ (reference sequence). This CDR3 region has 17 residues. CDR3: CASSPPGGLEAGTEAFF. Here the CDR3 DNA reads TGTGCCAGCAGCCCCCCCGGAGGGTTGGAAGCGGGCACTGAAGCTTTCTTT.

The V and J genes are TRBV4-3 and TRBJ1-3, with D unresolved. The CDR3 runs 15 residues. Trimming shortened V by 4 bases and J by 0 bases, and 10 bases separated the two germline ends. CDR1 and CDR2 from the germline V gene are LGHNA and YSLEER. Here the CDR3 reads CASSLTVGSGNTIYF. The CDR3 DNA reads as TGCGCCAGCAGCCTCACGGTGGGCTCTGGAAACACCATATATTTT.

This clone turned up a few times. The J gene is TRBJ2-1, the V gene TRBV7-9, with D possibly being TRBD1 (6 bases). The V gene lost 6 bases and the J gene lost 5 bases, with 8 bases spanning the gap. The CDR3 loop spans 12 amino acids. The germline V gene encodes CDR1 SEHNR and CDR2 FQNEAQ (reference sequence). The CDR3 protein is CASREGDNEQFF. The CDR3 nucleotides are TGTGCCAGCAGAGAGGGGGACAATGAGCAGTTCTTC.

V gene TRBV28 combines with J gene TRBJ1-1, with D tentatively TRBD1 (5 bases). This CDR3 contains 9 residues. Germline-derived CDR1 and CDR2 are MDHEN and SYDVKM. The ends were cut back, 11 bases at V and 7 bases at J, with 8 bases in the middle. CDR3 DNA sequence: TGTGCCGCAGGGATTGAAGCTTTCTTT. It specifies CAAGIEAFF.

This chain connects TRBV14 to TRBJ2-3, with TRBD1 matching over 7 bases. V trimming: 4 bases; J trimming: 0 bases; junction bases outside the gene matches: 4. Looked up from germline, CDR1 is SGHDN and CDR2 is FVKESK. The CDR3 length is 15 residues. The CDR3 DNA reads TGTGCCAGCAGCCGTTTGACAGGGAGCACAGATACGCAGTATTTT. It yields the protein CASSRLTGSTDTQYF.

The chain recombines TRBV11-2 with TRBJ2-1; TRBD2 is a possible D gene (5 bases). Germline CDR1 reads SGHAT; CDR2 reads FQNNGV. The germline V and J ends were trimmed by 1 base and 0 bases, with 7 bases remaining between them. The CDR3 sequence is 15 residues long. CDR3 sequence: CASSLAGSSYNEQFF. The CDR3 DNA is TGTGCCAGCAGCTTAGCGGGGAGCTCCTACAATGAGCAGTTCTTC.

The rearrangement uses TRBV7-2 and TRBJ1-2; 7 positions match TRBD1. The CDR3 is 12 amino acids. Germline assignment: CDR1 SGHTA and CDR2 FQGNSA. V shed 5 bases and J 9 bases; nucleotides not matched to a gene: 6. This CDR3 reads CASSPGGLSYTF. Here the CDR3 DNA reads TGTGCCAGCAGCCCAGGGGGGCTAAGCTACACCTTC. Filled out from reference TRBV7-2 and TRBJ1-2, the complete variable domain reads GAGVSQSPSNKVTEKGKDVELRCDPISGHTALYWYRQSLGQGLEFLIYFQGNSAPDKSGLPSDRFSAERTGGSVSTLTIQRTQQEDSAVYLCASSPGGLSYTFGSGTRLTVV.

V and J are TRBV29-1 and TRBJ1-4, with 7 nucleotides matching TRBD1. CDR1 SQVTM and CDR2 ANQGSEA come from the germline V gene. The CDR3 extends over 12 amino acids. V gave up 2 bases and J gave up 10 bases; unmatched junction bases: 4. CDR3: CSVESPGGKLFF. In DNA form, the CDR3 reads TGCAGCGTTGAATCCCCAGGGGGAAAACTGTTTTTT.

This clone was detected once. This chain's CDR3 is CASSVASGSPGDTQYF. DNA for the CDR3: TGTGCCAGCAGCGTAGCATCGGGGAGTCCCGGAGATACGCAGTATTTT. The V and J genes are TRBV9 and TRBJ2-3, with TRBD2 as a possible D gene (5 bases). The CDR3 length is 16 residues. V lost 0 bases, J lost 5 bases, and 16 bases lay in between. Germline CDR1 SGDLS, CDR2 YYNGEE.

The CDR3 DNA follows: TGTGCCAGCAGTTCTCTATTGTACAATGAGCAGTTCTTC. Protein: CASSSLLYNEQFF. This chain connects TRBV6-5 to TRBJ2-1; D gene ambiguous. This CDR3 region has 13 residues. The V gene lost 4 bases and the J gene lost 4 bases, with 8 bases spanning the gap. Germline assignment: CDR1 MNHEY and CDR2 SVGAGI.

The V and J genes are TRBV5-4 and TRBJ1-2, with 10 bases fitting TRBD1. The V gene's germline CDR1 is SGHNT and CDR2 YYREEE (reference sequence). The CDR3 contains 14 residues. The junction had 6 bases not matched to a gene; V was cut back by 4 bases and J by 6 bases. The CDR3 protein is CASSIGTGENGYTF. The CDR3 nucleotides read TGTGCCAGCAGCATTGGGACAGGGGAAAATGGCTACACCTTC.

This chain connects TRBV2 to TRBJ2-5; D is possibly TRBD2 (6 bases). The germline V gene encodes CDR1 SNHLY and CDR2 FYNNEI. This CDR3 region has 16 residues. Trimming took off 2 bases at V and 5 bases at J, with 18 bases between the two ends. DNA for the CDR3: TGTGCCAGCAGTGAACGCGCGGGGCCACTCTGGGAGACCCAGTACTTC. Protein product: CASSERAGPLWETQYF.

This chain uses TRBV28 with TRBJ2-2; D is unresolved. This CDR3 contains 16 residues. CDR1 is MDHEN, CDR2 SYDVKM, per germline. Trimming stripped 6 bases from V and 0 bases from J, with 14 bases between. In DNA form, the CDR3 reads TGTGCCAGCAGCGCCCTTGACATAGCGAACACCGGGGAGCTGTTTTTT. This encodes CASSALDIANTGELFF.

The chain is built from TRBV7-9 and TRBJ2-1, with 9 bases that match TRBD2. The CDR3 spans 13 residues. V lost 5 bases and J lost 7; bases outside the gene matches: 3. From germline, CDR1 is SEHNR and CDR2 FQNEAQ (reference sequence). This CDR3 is CASSLGLANEQFF. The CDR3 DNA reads TGTGCCAGCAGCCTAGGACTAGCGAATGAGCAGTTCTTC.

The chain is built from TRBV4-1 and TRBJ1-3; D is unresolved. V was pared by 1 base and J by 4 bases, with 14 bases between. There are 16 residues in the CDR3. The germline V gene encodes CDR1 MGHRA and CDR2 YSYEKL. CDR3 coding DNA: TGCGCCAGCAGCCAAGTGTCCCCCCCGGGAGGAAACACCATATATTTT. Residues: CASSQVSPPGGNTIYF.

The CDR3 DNA reads TGCGCCAGCAGTCAAGCCCGAATAACGGGCGGCGACGAGCAGTACTTC. This codes for CASSQARITGGDEQYF. The V call is TRBV23-1, the J call TRBJ2-7, with no clear D. TRBV23-1 is an open reading frame whose function is uncertain. The CDR3 consists of 16 residues. Trimming removed 2 bases from V and 5 bases from J, with 19 bases in between.

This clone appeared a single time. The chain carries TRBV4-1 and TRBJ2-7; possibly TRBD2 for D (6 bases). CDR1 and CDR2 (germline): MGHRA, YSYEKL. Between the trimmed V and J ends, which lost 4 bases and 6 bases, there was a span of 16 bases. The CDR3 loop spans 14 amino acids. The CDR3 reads CASSLNRGSVEQYF. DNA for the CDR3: TGCGCCAGCAGCCTCAACCGGGGGTCCGTCGAGCAGTACTTC.

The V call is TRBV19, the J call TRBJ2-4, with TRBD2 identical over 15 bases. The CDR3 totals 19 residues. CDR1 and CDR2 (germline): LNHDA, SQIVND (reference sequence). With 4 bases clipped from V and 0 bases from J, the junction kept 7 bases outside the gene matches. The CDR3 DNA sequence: TGTGCCAGTAGTAAGGGACTAGCGGGGGGATCGCTAGCCAAAAACATTCAGTACTTC. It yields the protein CASSKGLAGGSLAKNIQYF. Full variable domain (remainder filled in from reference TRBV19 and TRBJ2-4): DGGITQSPKYLFRKEGQNVTLSCEQNLNHDAMYWYRQDPGQGLRLIYYSQIVNDFQKGDIAEGYSVSREKKESFPLTVTSAQKNPTAFYLCASSKGLAGGSLAKNIQYFGAGTRLSVL.

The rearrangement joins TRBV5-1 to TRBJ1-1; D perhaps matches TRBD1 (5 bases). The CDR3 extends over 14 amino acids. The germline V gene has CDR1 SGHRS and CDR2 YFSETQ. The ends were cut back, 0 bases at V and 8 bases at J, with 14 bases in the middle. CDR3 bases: TGCGCCAGCAGCTTGGGGGACCTCAGGGTAGAAGCTTTCTTT. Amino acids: CASSLGDLRVEAFF.

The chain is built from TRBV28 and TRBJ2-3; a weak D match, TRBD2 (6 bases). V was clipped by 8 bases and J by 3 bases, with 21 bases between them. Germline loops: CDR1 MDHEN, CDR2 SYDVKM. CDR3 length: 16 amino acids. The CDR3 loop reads CASRAARLRDTDTQYF. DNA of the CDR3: TGTGCCAGCCGGGCTGCCCGTCTGCGGGATACAGATACGCAGTATTTT.

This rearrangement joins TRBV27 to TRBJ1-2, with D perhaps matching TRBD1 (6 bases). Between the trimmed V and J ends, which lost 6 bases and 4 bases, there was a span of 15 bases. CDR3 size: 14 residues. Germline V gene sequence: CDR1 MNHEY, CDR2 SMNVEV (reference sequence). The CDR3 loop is CASSPIGQFYGYTF. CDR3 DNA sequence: TGTGCCAGCAGCCCAATTGGACAGTTCTATGGCTACACCTTC.

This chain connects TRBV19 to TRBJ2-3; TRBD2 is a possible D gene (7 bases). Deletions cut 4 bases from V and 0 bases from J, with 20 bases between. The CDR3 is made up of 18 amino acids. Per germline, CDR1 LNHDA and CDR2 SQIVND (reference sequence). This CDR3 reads CASSTRRGAGESTDTQYF. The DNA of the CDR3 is TGTGCCAGTAGTACGAGAAGGGGGGCGGGAGAGAGCACAGATACGCAGTATTTT.